This TCR beta chain was captured by sequencing in a study of blood T cell repertoires in COVID-19. Study at large: Researchers got acute and convalescent COVID-19 samples from the United States, Italy and Spain. T cells, B-cell-depleted T cells, or PBMCs supplied cDNA or gDNA.

Germline V gene data show CDR1 as MNHNS and CDR2 as SASEGT. V lost 2 bases to trimming and J lost 3 bases, with 13 bases between them. The CDR3 extends over 15 amino acids. Authors' methods: From reference gene primer amplification, estimates of nucleated cell counts were derived. TCRdb's copy holds only in-frame clones and misses some; the assay was immunoSEQ multiplex PCR. V and J calls and clone size come straight from that table; D and trimming were deduced from the DNA. Found here are more than 100,000 clones, about 76% of them singletons; the top ten hold around 8%. This clone was seen only a few times.

Specimen: peripheral blood. This chain connects TRBV6-1 to TRBJ1-2; D may be TRBD1 (5 bases). The clonotype comes from a woman in her fifties or sixties with active or convalescent COVID-19. CDR3 DNA: TGTGCCAGCAGTGAATCGGCAGGGTGGGACTATGGCTACACCTTC. It specifies CASSESAGWDYGYTF.